The T cell receptor (beta chain) under discussion was sequenced for a study of T cells after yellow fever vaccination. Study outcomes and limitations: Within FACS-sorted repertoires, abundant clonotypes contaminating from the bulk population could be present.

CDR1 LGHNA and CDR2 YSLEER come from the germline V gene. The CDR3 loop spans 13 amino acids. The V gene lost 2 bases and the J gene lost 5 bases, with 9 bases spanning the gap. 5'RACE template switching added a universal primer site and UMIs to TCR cDNA. In TCRdb, the 5' RACE reads were re-called with MiXCR into one record per CDR3 protein. The sample contains 100,000 or so distinct CDR3 sequences, more than 7.5% of which appear only once. This clonotype was seen more than once but under ten times. The chain has TRBV4-3 and TRBJ1-1, with TRBD1 as a possible D gene (6 bases). The sequenced sample was CD8+ T cells not binding an NS4B(214-222) dextramer, sorted from PBMCs, obtained about 2 weeks after the first yellow fever vaccination. This TCR was sampled from a man younger than 35 who received the YFV17D yellow fever vaccine. This CDR3 reads CASSQQGPTEAFF. For the CDR3, the DNA is TGCGCCAGCAGCCAACAGGGGCCTACTGAAGCTTTCTTT.